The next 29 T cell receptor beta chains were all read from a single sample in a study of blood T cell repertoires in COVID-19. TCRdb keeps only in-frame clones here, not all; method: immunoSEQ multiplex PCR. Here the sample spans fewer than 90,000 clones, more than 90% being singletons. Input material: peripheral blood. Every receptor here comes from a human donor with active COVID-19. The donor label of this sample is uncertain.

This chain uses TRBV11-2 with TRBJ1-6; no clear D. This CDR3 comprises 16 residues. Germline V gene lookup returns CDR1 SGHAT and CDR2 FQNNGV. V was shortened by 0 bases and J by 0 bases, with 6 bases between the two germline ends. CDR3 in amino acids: CASSLEGSSYNSPLHF. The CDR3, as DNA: TGTGCCAGCAGCTTAGAGGGGAGCTCCTATAATTCACCCCTCCACTTT. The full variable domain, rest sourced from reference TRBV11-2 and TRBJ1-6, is EAGVAQSPRYKIIEKRQSVAFWCNPISGHATLYWYQQILGQGPKLLIQFQNNGVVDDSQLPKDRFSAERLKGVDSTLKIQPAKLEDSAVYLCASSLEGSSYNSPLHFGNGTRLTVT.

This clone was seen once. DNA for the CDR3: TGTGCCAGCTCACCAGGCGGGACAGGGGTCTACGAGCAGTACTTC. This sequence encodes CASSPGGTGVYEQYF. The chain employs TRBV18 and TRBJ2-7; 10 bases map to TRBD1. The CDR3 has 15 amino acids. The V gene's germline CDR1 is KGHSH and CDR2 LQKENI. The trim removed 2 bases at V and 3 bases at J, leaving 4 bases unmatched.

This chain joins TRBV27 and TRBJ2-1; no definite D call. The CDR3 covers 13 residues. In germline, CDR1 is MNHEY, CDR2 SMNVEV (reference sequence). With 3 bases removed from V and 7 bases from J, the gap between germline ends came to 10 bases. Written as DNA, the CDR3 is TGTGCCAGCAGTTTCGCACAAAAAAATGAGCAGTTCTTC. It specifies CASSFAQKNEQFF.

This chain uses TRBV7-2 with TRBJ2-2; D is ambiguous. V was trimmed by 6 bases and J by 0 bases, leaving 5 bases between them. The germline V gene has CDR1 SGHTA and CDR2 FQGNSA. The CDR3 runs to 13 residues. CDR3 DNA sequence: TGTGCCAGCAGTCCCGCGAACACCGGGGAGCTGTTTTTT. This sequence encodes CASSPANTGELFF.

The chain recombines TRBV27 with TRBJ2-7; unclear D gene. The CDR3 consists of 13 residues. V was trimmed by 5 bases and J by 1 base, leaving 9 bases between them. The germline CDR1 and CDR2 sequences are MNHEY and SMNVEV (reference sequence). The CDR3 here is CASSGSGSYEQYF. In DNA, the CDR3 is TGTGCCAGCAGTGGGTCAGGATCCTACGAGCAGTACTTC.

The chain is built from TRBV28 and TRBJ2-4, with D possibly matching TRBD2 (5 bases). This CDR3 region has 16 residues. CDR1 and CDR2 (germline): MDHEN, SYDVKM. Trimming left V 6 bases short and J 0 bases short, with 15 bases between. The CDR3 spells CASSRLKRLAKNIQYF. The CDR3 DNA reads TGTGCCAGCAGCCGACTAAAAAGATTAGCCAAAAACATTCAGTACTTC. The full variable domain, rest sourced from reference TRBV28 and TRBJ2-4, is DVKVTQSSRYLVKRTGEKVFLECVQDMDHENMFWYRQDPGLGLRLIYFSYDVKMKEKGDIPEGYSVSREKKERFSLILESASTNQTSMYLCASSRLKRLAKNIQYFGAGTRLSVL.

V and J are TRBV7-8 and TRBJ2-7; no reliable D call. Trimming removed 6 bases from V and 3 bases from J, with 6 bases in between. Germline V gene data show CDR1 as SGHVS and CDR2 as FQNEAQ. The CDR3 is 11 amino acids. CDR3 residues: CASSSYYEQYF. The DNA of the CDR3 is TGTGCCAGCAGTTCGTACTACGAGCAGTACTTC.

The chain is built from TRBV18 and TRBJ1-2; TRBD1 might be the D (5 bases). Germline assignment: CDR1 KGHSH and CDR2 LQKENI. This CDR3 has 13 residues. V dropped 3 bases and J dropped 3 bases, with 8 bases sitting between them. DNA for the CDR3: TGTGCCAGCTCACCCTCGACAGACTATGGCTACACCTTC. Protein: CASSPSTDYGYTF.

Here the CDR3 DNA reads TGCGCCAGCAGCGGATTACAGGGGTTTAATTCACCCCTCCACTTT. Translating gives CASSGLQGFNSPLHF. The V call is TRBV5-1, the J call TRBJ1-6; TRBD1 matches at 7 bases. This CDR3 is built from 15 residues. In germline, CDR1 is SGHRS, CDR2 YFSETQ. The ends lost 4 bases at V and 6 bases at J; junction bases unmatched: 7.

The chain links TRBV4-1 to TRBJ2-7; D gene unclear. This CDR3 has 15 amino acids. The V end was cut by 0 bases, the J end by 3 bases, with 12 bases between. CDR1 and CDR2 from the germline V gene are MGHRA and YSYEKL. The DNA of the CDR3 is TGCGCCAGCAGCCAAGATGAGTTCTCGAGCTACGAGCAGTACTTC. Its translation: CASSQDEFSSYEQYF.

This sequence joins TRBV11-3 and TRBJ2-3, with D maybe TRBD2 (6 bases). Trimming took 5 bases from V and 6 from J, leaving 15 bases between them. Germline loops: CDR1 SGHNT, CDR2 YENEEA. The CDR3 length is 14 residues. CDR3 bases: TGTGCCAGCAGCCCTACTAGCATCGCGGATACGCAGTATTTT. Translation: CASSPTSIADTQYF.

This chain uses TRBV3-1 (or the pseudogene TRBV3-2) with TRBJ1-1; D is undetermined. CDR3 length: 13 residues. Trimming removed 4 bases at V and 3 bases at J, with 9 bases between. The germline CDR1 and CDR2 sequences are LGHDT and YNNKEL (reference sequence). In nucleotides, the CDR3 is TGTGCCAGCAGCCCAAGACTGGACACTGAAGCTTTCTTT. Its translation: CASSPRLDTEAFF.

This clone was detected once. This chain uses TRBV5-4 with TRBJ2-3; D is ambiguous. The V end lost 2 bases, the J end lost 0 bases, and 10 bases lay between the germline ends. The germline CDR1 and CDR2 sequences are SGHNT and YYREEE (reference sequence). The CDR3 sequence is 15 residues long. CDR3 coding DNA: TGTGCCAGCAGCTTCCAAGCTGCTAGCACAGATACGCAGTATTTT. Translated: CASSFQAASTDTQYF.

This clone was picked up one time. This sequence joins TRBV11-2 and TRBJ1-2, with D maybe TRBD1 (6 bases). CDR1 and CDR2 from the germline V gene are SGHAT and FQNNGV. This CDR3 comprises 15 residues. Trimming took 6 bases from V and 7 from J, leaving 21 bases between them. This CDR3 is CASRAPGGGVTGYTF. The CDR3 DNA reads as TGTGCCAGCAGAGCCCCGGGAGGGGGTGTCACTGGCTACACCTTC. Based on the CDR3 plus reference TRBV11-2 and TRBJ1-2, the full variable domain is EAGVAQSPRYKIIEKRQSVAFWCNPISGHATLYWYQQILGQGPKLLIQFQNNGVVDDSQLPKDRFSAERLKGVDSTLKIQPAKLEDSAVYLCASRAPGGGVTGYTFGSGTRLTVV.

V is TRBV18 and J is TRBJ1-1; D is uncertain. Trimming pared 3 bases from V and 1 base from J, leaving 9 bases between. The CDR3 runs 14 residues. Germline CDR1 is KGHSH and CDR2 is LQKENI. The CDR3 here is CASSPRVENTEAFF. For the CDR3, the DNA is TGTGCCAGCTCACCGAGGGTTGAGAACACTGAAGCTTTCTTT.

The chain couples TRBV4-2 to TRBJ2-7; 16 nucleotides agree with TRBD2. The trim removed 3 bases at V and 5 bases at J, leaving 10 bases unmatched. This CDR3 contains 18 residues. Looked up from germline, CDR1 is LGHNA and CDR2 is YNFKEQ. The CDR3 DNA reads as TGTGCCAGCAGCCAGGGGACTAGCGGGGGGGCCCTCCTTGACGAGCAGTACTTC. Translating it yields CASSQGTSGGALLDEQYF.

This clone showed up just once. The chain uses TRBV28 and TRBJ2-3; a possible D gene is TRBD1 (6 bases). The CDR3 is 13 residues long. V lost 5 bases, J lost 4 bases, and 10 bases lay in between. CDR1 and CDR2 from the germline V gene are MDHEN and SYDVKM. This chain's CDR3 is CASSKQGPDTQYF. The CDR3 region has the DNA TGTGCCAGCAGTAAACAGGGCCCAGATACGCAGTATTTT.

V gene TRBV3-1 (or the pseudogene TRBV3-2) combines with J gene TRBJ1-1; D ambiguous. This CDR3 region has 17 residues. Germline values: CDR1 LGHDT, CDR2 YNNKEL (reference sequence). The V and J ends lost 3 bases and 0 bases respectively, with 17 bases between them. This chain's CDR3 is CASSQPTAGRLNTEAFF. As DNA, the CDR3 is TGTGCCAGCAGCCAGCCCACAGCTGGCCGATTGAACACTGAAGCTTTCTTT.

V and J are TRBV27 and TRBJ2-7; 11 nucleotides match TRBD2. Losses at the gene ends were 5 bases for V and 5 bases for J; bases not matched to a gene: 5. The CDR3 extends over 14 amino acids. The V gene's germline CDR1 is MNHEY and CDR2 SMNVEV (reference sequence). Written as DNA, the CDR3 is TGTGCCAGCAGTCGTAGCGGGAGGGGTAACGAGCAGTACTTC. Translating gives CASSRSGRGNEQYF.

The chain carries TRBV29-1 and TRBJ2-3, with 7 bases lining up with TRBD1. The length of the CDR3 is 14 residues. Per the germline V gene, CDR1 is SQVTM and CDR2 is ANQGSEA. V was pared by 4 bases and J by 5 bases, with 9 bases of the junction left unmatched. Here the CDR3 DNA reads TGCAGCGTTGTCGGGCAGGGGGTTTTAGATACGCAGTATTTT. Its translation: CSVVGQGVLDTQYF.

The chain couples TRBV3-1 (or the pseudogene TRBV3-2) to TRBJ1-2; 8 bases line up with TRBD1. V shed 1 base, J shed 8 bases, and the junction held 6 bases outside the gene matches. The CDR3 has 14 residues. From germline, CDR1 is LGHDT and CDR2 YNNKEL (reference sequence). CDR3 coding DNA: TGTGCCAGCAGCCAAGCGGTCAGGGGGCCGGGCTACACCTTC. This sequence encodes CASSQAVRGPGYTF.

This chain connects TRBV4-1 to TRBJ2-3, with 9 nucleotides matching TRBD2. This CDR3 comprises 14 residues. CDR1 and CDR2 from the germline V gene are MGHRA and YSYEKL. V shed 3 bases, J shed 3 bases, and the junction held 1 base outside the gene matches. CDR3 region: CASSQGLATDTQYF. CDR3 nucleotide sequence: TGCGCCAGCAGCCAGGGACTAGCAACAGATACGCAGTATTTT.

The CDR3 here is CASRRPIPTGSTEAFF. The CDR3 nucleotides read TGTGCCAGCAGGCGTCCGATCCCGACAGGATCCACTGAAGCTTTCTTT. The J gene is TRBJ1-1, the V gene TRBV27, with a weak D call TRBD1 (6 bases). V was shortened by 6 bases and J by 4 bases, with 21 bases between the two germline ends. This CDR3 has 16 amino acids. Germline values: CDR1 MNHEY, CDR2 SMNVEV (reference sequence).

The CDR3 DNA reads TGTGCCAGCAGCTCAGCGGGCGGCGGGAGGGCCCTCAATGAGCAGTTCTTC. Amino acids: CASSSAGGGRALNEQFF. This chain joins TRBV7-6 and TRBJ2-1; 9 bases map to TRBD2. This CDR3 is 17 amino acids long. Losses at the gene ends were 4 bases for V and 6 bases for J; bases not matched to a gene: 13. CDR1 is SGHVS, CDR2 FNYEAQ, per germline.

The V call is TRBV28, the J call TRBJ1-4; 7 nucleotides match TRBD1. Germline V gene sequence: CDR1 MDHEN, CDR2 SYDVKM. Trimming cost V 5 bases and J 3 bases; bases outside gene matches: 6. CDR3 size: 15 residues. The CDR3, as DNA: TGTGCCAGCAGTGAATTGACAGGGTCTAATGAAAAACTGTTTTTT. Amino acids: CASSELTGSNEKLFF.

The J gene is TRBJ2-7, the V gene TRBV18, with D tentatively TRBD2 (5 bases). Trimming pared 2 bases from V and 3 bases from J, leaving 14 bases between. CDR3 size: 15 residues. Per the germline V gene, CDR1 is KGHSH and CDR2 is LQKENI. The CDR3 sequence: CASSPAESDFYEQYF. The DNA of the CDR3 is TGTGCCAGCTCACCAGCCGAATCGGACTTCTACGAGCAGTACTTC.

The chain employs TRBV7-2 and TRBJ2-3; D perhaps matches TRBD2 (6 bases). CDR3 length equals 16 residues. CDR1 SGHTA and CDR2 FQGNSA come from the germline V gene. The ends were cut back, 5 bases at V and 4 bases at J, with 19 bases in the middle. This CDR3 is CASSPRGGAGPDTQYF. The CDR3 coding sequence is TGTGCCAGCAGCCCACGAGGAGGCGCGGGGCCAGATACGCAGTATTTT.

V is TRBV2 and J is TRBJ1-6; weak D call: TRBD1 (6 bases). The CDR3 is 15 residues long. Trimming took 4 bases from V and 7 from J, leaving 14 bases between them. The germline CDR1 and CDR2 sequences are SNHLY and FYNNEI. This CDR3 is CASSAPTGKNSPLHF. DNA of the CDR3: TGTGCCAGCAGTGCCCCGACAGGAAAAAATTCACCCCTCCACTTT.

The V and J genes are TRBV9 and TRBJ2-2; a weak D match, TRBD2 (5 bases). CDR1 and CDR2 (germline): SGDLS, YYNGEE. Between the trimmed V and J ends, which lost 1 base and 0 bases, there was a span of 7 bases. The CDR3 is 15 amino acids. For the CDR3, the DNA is TGTGCCAGCAGCGTAAGCGGTTCGAACACCGGGGAGCTGTTTTTT. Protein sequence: CASSVSGSNTGELFF.